The following is a T cell receptor beta chain sequence with its context. The target antigen is unknown. TCRdb called the 5' RACE reads again in MiXCR, with one record for every CDR3 protein. Of 55,000 to 70,000 distinct CDR3 sequences listed, about 27% are singletons. This sample is part of a study of T-cell memory formation after mild COVID-19. Overall study findings and caveats: Cross-reactive memory seemingly joined, as some responding clones were found in pre-infection memory.

This CDR3 contains 19 residues. Germline CDR1 is SQVTM and CDR2 is ANQGSEA. V lost 1 base, J lost 4 bases, and 15 bases stayed unmatched. The receptor's source is a man between 18 and 35 years old who had mild COVID-19 (a few samples of this study predate the infection). Cell type and time point are not known. Sequenced sample: PBMCs or a T cell subset sorted from them (not recorded which). The chain couples TRBV29-1 to TRBJ2-2, with TRBD1 matching 10 bases. The CDR3 DNA reads as TGCAGCGTTGAAGGACGCGGCGGTGCGAGACAGGGGGCCACCGGGGAGCTGTTTTTT. Protein product: CSVEGRGGARQGATGELFF.